This T cell receptor (beta chain) was found in a study of Ad26.COV2.S vaccination and SARS-CoV-2 variants. Treatment noted: around 19 received Ad26.COV2.S at low or high dose, single or two shots; roughly five received placebo; per-sample allocation not given. All samples were drawn on day 63, counting from the first vaccine or placebo injection. Clones were sequenced by immunoSEQ multiplex PCR, and TCRdb holds only the in-frame ones, with some missing. The sample holds around 300,000 clones, roughly 90% seen once. Study-wide findings and caveats: There was reportedly substantial breadth in spike-specific CD8+ and CD4+ T cell responses after vaccination. Participants in the vaccine arm had higher spike-specific TCR breadth; placebo recipients had lower.

Regarding this clone: The antigen remains unidentified.

The TCR comes from a person aged 18-65 years who received the Ad26.COV2.S COVID-19 vaccine or a placebo. The source material was peripheral blood, sampled in a trial of Ad26.COV2.S vaccine versus placebo.

As DNA, the CDR3 is TGTGCCTGGAGTGTTGGCTTGTACGAGCAGTACTTC. Translating it yields CAWSVGLYEQYF. The V gene is TRBV30, the J gene TRBJ2-7, with unresolved D. V lost 0 bases and J lost 4, with 7 bases in between. Germline CDR1 GTSNPN, CDR2 SVGIG (reference sequence). The CDR3 runs 12 residues.